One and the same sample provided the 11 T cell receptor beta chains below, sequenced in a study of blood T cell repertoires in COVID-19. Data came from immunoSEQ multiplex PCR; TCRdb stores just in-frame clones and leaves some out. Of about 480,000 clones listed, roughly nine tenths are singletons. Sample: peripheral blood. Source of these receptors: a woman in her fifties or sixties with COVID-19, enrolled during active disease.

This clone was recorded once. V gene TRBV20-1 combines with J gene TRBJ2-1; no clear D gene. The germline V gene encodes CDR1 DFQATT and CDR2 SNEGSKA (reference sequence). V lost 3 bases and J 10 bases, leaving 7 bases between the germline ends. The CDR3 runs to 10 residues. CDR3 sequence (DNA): TGCAGTGCTAGTCTAACCGAGCAGTTCTTC. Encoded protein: CSASLTEQFF.

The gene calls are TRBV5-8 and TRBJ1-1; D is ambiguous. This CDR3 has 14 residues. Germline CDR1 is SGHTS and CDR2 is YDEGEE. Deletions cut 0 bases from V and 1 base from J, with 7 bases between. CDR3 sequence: CASSLEQPNTEAFF. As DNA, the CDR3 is TGTGCCAGCAGCTTGGAACAGCCGAACACTGAAGCTTTCTTT.

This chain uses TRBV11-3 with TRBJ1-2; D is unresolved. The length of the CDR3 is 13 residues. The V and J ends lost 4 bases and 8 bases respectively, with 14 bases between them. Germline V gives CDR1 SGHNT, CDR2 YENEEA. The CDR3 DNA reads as TGTGCCAGCAGCTCGCGCCTGGAGAAAGGCTACACCTTC. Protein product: CASSSRLEKGYTF.

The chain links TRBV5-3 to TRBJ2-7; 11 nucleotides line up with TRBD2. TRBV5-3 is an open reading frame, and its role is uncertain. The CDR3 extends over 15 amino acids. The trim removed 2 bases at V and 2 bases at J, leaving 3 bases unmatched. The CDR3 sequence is CARSFRLAGPYEQYF. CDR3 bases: TGTGCCAGAAGCTTCAGACTAGCGGGGCCCTACGAGCAGTACTTC.

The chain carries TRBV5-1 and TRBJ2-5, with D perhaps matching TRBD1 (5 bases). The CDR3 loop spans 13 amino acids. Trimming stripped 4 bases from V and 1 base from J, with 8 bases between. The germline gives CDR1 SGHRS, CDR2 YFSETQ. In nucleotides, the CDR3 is TGCGCCAGCAGCCGGACAAGCCAAGAGACCCAGTACTTC. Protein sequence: CASSRTSQETQYF.

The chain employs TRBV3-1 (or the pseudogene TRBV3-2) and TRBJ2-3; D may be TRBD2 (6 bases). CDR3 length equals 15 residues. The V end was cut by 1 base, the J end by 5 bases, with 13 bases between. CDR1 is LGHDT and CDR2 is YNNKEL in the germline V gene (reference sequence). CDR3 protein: CASSQVVRGLDTQYF. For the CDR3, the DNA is TGTGCCAGCAGCCAAGTTGTGCGGGGTTTAGATACGCAGTATTTT.

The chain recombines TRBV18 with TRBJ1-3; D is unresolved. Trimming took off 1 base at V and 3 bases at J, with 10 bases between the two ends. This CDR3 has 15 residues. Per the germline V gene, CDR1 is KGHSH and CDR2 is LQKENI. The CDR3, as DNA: TGTGCCAGCTCACCACTCAACAGAGATGGAAACACCATATATTTT. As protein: CASSPLNRDGNTIYF. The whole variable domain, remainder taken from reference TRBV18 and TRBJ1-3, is NAGVMQNPRHLVRRRGQEARLRCSPMKGHSHVYWYRQLPEEGLKFMVYLQKENIIDESGMPKERFSAEFPKEGPSILRIQQVVRGDSAAYFCASSPLNRDGNTIYFGEGSWLTVV.

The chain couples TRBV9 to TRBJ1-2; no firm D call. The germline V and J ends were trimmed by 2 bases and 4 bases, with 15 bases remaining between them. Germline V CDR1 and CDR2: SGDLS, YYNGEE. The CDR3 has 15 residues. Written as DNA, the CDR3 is TGTGCCAGCAGCGTGAGTGAAGCGCCGACCTATGGCTACACCTTC. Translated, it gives CASSVSEAPTYGYTF.

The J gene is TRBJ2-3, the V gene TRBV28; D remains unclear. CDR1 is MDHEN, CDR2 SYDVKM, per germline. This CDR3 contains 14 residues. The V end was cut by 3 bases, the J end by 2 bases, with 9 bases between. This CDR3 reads CASSLYSFTDTQYF. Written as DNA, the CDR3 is TGTGCCAGCAGTTTGTATAGCTTCACAGATACGCAGTATTTT. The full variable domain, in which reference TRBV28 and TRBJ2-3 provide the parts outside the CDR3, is DVKVTQSSRYLVKRTGEKVFLECVQDMDHENMFWYRQDPGLGLRLIYFSYDVKMKEKGDIPEGYSVSREKKERFSLILESASTNQTSMYLCASSLYSFTDTQYFGPGTRLTVL.

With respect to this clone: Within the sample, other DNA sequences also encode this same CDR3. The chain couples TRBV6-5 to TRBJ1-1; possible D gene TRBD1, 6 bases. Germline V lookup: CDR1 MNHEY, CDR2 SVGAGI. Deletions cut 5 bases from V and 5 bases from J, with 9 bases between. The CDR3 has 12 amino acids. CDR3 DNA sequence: TGTGCCAGCAGTCGAGGGGGAACTGAAGCTTTCTTT. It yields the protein CASSRGGTEAFF.

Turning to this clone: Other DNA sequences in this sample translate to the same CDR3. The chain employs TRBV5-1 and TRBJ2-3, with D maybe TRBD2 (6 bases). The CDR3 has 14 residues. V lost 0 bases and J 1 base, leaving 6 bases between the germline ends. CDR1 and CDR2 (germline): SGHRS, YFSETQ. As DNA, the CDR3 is TGCGCCAGCAGCTTGGGCGGGGGCACAGATACGCAGTATTTT. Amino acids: CASSLGGGTDTQYF.